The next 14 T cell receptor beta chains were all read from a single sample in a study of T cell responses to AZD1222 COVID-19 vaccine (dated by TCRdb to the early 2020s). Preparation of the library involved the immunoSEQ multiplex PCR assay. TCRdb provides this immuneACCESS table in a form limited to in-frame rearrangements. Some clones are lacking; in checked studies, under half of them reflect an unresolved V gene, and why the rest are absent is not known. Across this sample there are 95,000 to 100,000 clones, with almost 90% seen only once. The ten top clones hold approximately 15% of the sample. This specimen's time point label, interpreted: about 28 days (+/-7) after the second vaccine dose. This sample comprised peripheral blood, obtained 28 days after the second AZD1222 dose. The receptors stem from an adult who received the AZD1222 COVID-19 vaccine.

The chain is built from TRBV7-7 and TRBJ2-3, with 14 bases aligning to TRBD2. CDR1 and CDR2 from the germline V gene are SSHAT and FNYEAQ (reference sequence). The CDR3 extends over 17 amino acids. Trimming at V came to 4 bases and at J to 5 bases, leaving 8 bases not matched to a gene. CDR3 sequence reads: CASSSGRLAGGIDTQYF. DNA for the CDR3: TGTGCCAGCAGCTCAGGCCGACTAGCGGGGGGGATAGATACGCAGTATTTT. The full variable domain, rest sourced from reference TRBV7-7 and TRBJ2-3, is GAGVSQSPRYKVTKRGQDVTLRCDPISSHATLYWYQQALGQGPEFLTYFNYEAQPDKSGLPSDRFSAERPEGSISTLTIQRTEQRDSAMYRCASSSGRLAGGIDTQYFGPGTRLTVL.

As DNA, the CDR3 is TGTGCCAGCTCATTGGGGATTGTGAACACTGAAGCTTTCTTT. Protein: CASSLGIVNTEAFF. The chain is built from TRBV18 and TRBJ1-1; D not resolved. The CDR3 has 14 amino acids. Germline-derived CDR1 and CDR2 are KGHSH and LQKENI. Trimming stripped 5 bases from V and 0 bases from J, with 10 bases between. The full variable domain, its missing parts supplied by reference TRBV18 and TRBJ1-1, is NAGVMQNPRHLVRRRGQEARLRCSPMKGHSHVYWYRQLPEEGLKFMVYLQKENIIDESGMPKERFSAEFPKEGPSILRIQQVVRGDSAAYFCASSLGIVNTEAFFGQGTRLTVV.

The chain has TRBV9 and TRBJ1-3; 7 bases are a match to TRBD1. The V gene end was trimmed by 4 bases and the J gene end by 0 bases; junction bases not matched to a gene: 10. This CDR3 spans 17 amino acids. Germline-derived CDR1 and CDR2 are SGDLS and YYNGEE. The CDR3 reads CASSPTGQLNSGNTIYF. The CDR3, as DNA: TGTGCCAGCAGCCCAACGGGACAGCTAAACTCTGGAAACACCATATATTTT.

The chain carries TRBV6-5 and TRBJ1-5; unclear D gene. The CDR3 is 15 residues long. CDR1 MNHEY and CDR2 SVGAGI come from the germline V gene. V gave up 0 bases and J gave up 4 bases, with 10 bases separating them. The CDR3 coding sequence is TGTGCCAGCAGTTACTCGGTTAATATGAATCAGCCCCAGCATTTT. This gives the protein CASSYSVNMNQPQHF.

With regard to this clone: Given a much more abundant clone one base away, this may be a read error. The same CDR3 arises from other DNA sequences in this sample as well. The CDR3 sequence: CASSSTDTQYF. The CDR3 DNA reads TGTGCCAGCAGCTCCACAGATACGCAGTATTTT. This chain links TRBV2 with TRBJ2-3; D uncertain. V lost 6 bases to trimming and J lost 2 bases, with 3 bases between them. The CDR3 runs to 11 residues. Germline CDR1 reads SNHLY; CDR2 reads FYNNEI. The full variable domain, completed using reference TRBV2 and TRBJ2-3, is EPEVTQTPSHQVTQMGQEVILRCVPISNHLYFYWYRQILGQKVEFLVSFYNNEISEKSEIFDDQFSVERPDGSNFTLKIRSTKLEDSAMYFCASSSTDTQYFGPGTRLTVL.

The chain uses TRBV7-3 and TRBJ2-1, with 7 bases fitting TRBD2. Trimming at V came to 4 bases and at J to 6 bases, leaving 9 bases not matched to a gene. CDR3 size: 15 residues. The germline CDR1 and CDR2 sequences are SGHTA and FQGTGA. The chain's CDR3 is CASSWVPSGGNEQFF. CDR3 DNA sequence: TGTGCCAGCAGCTGGGTACCGTCGGGGGGCAATGAGCAGTTCTTC. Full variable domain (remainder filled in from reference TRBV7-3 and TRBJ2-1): GAGVSQTPSNKVTEKGKYVELRCDPISGHTALYWYRQSLGQGPEFLIYFQGTGAADDSGLPNDRFFAVRPEGSVSTLKIQRTERGDSAVYLCASSWVPSGGNEQFFGPGTRLTVL.

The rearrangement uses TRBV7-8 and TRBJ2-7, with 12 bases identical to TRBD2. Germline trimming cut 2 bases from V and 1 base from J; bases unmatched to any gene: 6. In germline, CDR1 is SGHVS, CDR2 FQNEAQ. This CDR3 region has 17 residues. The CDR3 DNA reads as TGTGCCAGCAGCTTACCAAATGGACTAGCGGGATCCTACGAGCAGTACTTC. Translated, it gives CASSLPNGLAGSYEQYF.

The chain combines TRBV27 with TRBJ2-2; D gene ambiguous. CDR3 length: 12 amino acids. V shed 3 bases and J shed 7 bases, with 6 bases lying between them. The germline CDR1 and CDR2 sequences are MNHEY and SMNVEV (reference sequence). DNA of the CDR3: TGTGCCAGCAGTTTGATAGGCGGGGAGCTGTTTTTT. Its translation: CASSLIGGELFF.

The CDR3 is CATSRDEGPYNEQFF. CDR3 nucleotide sequence: TGTGCCACCAGCAGAGATGAGGGTCCCTACAATGAGCAGTTCTTC. J is TRBJ2-1 and V is TRBV15; possibly TRBD2 for D (5 bases). V shed 0 bases and J shed 2 bases, with 8 bases lying between them. In germline, CDR1 is LNHNV, CDR2 YYDKDF (reference sequence). The CDR3 has 15 residues.

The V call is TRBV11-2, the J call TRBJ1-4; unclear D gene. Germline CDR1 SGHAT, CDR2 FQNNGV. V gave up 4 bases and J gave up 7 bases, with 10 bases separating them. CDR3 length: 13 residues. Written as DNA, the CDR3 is TGTGCCAGCAGCTACCGGGCCCCTGAAAAACTGTTTTTT. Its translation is CASSYRAPEKLFF.

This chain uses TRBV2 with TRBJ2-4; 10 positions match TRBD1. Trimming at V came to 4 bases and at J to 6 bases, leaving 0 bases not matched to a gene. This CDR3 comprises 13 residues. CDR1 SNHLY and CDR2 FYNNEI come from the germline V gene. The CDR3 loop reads CASSGQGANIQYF. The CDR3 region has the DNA TGTGCCAGCAGTGGACAGGGGGCAAACATTCAGTACTTC. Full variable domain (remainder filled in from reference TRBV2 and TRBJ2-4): EPEVTQTPSHQVTQMGQEVILRCVPISNHLYFYWYRQILGQKVEFLVSFYNNEISEKSEIFDDQFSVERPDGSNFTLKIRSTKLEDSAMYFCASSGQGANIQYFGAGTRLSVL.

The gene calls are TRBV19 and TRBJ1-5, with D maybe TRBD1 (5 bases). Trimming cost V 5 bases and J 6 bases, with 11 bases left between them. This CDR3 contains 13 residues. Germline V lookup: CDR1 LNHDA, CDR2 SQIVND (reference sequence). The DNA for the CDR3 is TGTGCCAGTAGTCAGGGTGTTCGTCAGCCCCAGCATTTT. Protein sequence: CASSQGVRQPQHF.

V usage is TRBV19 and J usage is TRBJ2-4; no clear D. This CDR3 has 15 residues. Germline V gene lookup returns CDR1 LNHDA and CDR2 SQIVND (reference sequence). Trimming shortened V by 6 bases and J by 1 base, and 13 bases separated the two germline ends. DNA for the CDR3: TGTGCCAGTAGAAAAATAGAAGGGGCCAAAAACATTCAGTACTTC. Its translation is CASRKIEGAKNIQYF.

Here the CDR3 reads CATSPDRGGSYGYTF. The CDR3 DNA sequence: TGTGCCACCAGCCCGGACAGGGGAGGAAGCTATGGCTACACCTTC. The V call is TRBV15, the J call TRBJ1-2, with 9 bases identical to TRBD1. J gave up 4 bases and V 5 bases, and 8 bases lay outside the gene matches. The CDR3 consists of 15 residues. CDR1 is LNHNV, CDR2 YYDKDF, per germline (reference sequence).